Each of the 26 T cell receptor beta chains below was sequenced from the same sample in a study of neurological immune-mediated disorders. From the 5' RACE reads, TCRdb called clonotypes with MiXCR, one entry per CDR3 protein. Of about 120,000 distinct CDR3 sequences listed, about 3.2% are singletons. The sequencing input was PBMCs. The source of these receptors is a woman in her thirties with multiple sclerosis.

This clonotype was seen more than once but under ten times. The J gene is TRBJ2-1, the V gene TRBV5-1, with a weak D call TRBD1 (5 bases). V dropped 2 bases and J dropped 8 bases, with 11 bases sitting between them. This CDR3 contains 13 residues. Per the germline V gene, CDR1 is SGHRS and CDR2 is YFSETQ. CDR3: CASSFRGPDEQFF. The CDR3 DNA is TGCGCCAGCAGCTTTAGGGGCCCGGATGAGCAGTTCTTC.

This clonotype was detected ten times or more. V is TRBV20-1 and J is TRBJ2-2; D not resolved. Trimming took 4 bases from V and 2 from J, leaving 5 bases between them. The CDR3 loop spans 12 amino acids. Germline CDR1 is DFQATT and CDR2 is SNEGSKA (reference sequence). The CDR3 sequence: CSANLNTGELFF. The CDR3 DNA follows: TGCAGTGCTAACCTAAACACCGGGGAGCTGTTTTTT.

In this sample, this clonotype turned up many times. The CDR3 loop is CASSHGPPPYNSPLHF. The CDR3 DNA follows: TGTGCCAGCAGCCACGGACCACCACCTTATAATTCACCCCTCCACTTT. The V call is TRBV7-2, the J call TRBJ1-6; the D is unclear. V shed 5 bases and J shed 4 bases, with 15 bases lying between them. CDR1 is SGHTA, CDR2 FQGNSA, per germline. This CDR3 is 16 amino acids long.

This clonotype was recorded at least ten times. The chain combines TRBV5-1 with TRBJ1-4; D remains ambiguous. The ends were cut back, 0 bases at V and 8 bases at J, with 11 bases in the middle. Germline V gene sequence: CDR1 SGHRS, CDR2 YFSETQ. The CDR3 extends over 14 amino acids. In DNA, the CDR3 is TGCGCCAGCAGCTTGGAAGGACCGAGGGAAAAACTGTTTTTT. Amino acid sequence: CASSLEGPREKLFF.

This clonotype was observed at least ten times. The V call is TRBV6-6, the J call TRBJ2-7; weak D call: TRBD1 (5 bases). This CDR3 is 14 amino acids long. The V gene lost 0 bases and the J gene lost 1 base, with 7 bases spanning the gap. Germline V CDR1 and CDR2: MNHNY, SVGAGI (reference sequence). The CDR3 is CASSYSGASYEQYF. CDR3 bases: TGTGCCAGCAGTTACTCAGGGGCTTCCTACGAGCAGTACTTC.

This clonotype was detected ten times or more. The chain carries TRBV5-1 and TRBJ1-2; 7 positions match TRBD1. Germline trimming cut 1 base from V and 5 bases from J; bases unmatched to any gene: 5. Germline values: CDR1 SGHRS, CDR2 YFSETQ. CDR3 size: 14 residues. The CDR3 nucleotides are TGCGCCAGCAGCTTGACGGGACAGAATTATGGCTACACCTTC. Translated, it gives CASSLTGQNYGYTF.

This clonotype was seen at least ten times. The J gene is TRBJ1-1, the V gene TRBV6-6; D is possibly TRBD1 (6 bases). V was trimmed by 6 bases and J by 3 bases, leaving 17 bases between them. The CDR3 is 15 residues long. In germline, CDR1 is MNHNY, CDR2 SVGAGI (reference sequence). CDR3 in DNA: TGTGCCAGCAGACTATCAGGGGTTGGTCACACTGAAGCTTTCTTT. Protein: CASRLSGVGHTEAFF.

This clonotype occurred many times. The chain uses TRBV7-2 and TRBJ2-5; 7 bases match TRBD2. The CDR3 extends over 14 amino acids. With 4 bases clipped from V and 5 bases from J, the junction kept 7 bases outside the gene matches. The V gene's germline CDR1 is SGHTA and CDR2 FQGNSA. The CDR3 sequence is CASSSAGNGETQYF. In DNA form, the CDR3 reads TGTGCCAGCAGCTCAGCGGGGAACGGGGAGACCCAGTACTTC.

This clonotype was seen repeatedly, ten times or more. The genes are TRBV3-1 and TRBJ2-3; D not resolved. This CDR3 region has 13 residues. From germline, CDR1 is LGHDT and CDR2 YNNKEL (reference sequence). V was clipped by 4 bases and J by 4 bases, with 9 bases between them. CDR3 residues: CASSLARPDTQYF. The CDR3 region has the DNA TGTGCCAGCAGCCTTGCGCGACCAGATACGCAGTATTTT.

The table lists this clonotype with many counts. CDR3 amino acids: CAWTGANTDTQYF. The CDR3 region has the DNA TGTGCCTGGACCGGGGCAAACACAGATACGCAGTATTTT. The chain employs TRBV30 and TRBJ2-3; D possibly matches TRBD1 or TRBD2 (5 bases each). This CDR3 comprises 13 residues. V was cut by 4 bases and J by 2 bases, with 10 bases left in between. Germline-derived CDR1 and CDR2 are GTSNPN and SVGIG (reference sequence).

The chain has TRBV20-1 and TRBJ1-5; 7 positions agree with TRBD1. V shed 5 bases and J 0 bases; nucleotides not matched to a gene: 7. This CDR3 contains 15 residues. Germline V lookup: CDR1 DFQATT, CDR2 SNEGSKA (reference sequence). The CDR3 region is CSASDREYSNQPQHF. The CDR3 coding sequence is TGCAGTGCTTCAGACAGGGAGTATAGCAATCAGCCCCAGCATTTT.

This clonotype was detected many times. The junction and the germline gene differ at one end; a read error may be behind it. The CDR3 here is CASSSRVGNKTQNF. CDR3 in DNA: TGTGCCAGCAGTTCTCGGGTAGGCAATAAGACCCAGAATTTT. The chain carries TRBV12-3 or TRBV12-4 and TRBJ1-5, with unresolved D. The CDR3 has 14 residues.

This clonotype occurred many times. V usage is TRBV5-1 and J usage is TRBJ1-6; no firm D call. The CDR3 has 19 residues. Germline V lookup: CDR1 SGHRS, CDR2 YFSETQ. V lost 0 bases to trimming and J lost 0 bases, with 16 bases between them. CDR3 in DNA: TGCGCCAGCAGCTTGGTCGGCCGCGGAAAGAGCTCCTATAATTCACCCCTCCACTTT. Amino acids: CASSLVGRGKSSYNSPLHF.

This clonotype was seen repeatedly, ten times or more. Written as DNA, the CDR3 is TGTGCCAGCAGCCCTGGGGGGGGCAGGGCCACAGATACGCAGTATTTT. Protein sequence: CASSPGGGRATDTQYF. The chain is built from TRBV5-6 and TRBJ2-3; TRBD2 might be the D (7 bases). From germline, CDR1 is SGHDT and CDR2 YYEEEE. The ends were cut back, 4 bases at V and 2 bases at J, with 17 bases in the middle. This CDR3 region has 16 residues.

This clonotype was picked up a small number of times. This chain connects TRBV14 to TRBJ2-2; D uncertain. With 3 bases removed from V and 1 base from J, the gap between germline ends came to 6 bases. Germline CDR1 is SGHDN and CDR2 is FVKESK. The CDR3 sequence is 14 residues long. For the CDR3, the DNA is TGTGCCAGCAGCCAGCGAAAGAACACCGGGGAGCTGTTTTTT. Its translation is CASSQRKNTGELFF.

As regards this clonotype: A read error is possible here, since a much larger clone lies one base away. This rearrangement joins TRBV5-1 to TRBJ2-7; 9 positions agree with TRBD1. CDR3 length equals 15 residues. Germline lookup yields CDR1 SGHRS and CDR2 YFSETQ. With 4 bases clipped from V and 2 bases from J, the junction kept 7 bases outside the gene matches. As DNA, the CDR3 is TGCGCCAGCAGCCACAGGGACAGGGCTGCCTACGAGCAGTACTTC. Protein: CASSHRDRAAYEQYF.

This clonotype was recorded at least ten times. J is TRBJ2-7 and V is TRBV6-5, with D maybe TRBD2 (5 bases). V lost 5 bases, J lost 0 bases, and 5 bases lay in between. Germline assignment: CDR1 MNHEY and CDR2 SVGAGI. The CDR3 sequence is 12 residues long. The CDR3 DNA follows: TGTGCCAGCAGTGGGAGCTCCTACGAGCAGTACTTC. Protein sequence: CASSGSSYEQYF.

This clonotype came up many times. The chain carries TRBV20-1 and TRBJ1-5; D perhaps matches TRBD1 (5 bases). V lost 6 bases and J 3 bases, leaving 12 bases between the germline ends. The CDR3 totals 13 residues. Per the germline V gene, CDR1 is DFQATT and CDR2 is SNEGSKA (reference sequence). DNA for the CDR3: TGCAGTGCCGAGGACACATACAATCAGCCCCAGCATTTT. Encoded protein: CSAEDTYNQPQHF.

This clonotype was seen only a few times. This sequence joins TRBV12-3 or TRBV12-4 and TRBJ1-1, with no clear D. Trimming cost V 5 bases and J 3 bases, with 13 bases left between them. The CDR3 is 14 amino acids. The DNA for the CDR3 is TGTGCCAGCAGTCCCCAGATAGGGTACACTGAAGCTTTCTTT. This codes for CASSPQIGYTEAFF.

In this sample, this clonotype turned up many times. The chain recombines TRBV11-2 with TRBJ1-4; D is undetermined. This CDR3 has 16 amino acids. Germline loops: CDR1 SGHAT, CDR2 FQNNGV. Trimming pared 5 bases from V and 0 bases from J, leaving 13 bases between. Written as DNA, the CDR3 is TGTGCCAGCAGCCCCTGGCTAGGGACAACTAATGAAAAACTGTTTTTT. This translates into CASSPWLGTTNEKLFF. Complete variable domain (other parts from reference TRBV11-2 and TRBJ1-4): EAGVAQSPRYKIIEKRQSVAFWCNPISGHATLYWYQQILGQGPKLLIQFQNNGVVDDSQLPKDRFSAERLKGVDSTLKIQPAKLEDSAVYLCASSPWLGTTNEKLFFGSGTQLSVL.

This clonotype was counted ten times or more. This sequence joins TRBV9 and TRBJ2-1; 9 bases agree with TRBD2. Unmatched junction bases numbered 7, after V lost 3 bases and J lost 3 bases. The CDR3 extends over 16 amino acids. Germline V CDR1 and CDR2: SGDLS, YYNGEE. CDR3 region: CASSAPREGVYNEQFF. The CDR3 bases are TGTGCCAGCAGCGCCCCGCGGGAGGGGGTCTACAATGAGCAGTTCTTC.

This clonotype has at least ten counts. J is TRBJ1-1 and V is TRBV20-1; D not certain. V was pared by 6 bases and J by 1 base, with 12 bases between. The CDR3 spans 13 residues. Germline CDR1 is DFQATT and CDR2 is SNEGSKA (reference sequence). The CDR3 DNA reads TGCAGTGCCGCGCCCACAGCGAACACTGAAGCTTTCTTT. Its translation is CSAAPTANTEAFF.

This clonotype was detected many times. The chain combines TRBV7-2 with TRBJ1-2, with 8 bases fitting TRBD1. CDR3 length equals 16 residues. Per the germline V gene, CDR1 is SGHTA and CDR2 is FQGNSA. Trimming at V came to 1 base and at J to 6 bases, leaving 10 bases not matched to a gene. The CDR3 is CASSLGISGTGHGYTF. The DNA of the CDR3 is TGTGCCAGCAGCTTAGGGATTTCCGGGACAGGCCATGGCTACACCTTC.

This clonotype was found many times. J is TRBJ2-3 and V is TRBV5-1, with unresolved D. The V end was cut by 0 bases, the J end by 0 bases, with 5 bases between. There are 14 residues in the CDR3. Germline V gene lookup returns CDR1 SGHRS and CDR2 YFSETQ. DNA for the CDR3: TGCGCCAGCAGCTTGGAGGATAGCACAGATACGCAGTATTTT. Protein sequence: CASSLEDSTDTQYF.

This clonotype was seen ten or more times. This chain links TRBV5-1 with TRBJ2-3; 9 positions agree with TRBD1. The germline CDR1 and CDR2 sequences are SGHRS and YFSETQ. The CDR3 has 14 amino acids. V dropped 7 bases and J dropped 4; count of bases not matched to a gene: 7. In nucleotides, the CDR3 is TGCGCCAGCGGCCGGGACAGGGTTCCAGATACGCAGTATTTT. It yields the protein CASGRDRVPDTQYF.

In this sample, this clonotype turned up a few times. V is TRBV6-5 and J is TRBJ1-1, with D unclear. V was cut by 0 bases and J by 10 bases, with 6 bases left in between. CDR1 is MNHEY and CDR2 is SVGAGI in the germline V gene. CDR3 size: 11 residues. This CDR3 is CASSYSDSAFF. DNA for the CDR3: TGTGCCAGCAGTTACTCCGACTCAGCTTTCTTT.